The T cell receptor (delta chain) described here comes from a study of Vδ1+ human thymocytes. The CDR3 extends over 25 amino acids. The V gene's germline CDR1 is TSWWSYY and CDR2 QGS. The junction had 27 bases not matched to a gene; V was cut back by 0 bases and J by 0 bases. After alphabeta T cell depletion, CD3+ Vdelta1+ Vdelta2- thymocytes were sorted. Only one count was recorded for this clone. Its antigen is currently unknown. The template was reverse-transcribed extracted RNA. Pooled V-gene forward primers with one constant-region reverse primer generated the CDR3 amplicons by multiplex PCR. TCRdb called clones anew from the multiplex PCR reads with CATT. The repertoire holds some 25,000 delta-chain clones, with 6% to 8% as singletons. Study outcomes and limitations: Thymic TRG and TRD repertoires appeared highly polyclonal. TRD repertoires were essentially private, unlike widely shared TRG clonotypes. Despite high sort purity, about 19% of thymic T cell receptor delta sequences were Vdelta2.

The sequence was obtained from a girl younger than two who had congenital heart surgery. The chain links TRDV1 to TRDJ1; TRDD3 matches 11 bases. The J gene is absent in TCRdb and was assigned here via DNA matching to germline. Sample: Vdelta1+ gamma-delta thymocytes from the thymus. Subset specified: FACS-sorted CD3+ TCRalphabeta- TCRVdelta1+ TCRVdelta2- thymocytes. CDR3 in amino acids: CALGELPPPGFPDWGIWEYTDKLIF. The CDR3 coding sequence is TGTGCTCTTGGGGAACTCCCCCCCCCCGGTTTCCCCGACTGGGGGATATGGGAGTACACCGATAAACTCATCTTT.